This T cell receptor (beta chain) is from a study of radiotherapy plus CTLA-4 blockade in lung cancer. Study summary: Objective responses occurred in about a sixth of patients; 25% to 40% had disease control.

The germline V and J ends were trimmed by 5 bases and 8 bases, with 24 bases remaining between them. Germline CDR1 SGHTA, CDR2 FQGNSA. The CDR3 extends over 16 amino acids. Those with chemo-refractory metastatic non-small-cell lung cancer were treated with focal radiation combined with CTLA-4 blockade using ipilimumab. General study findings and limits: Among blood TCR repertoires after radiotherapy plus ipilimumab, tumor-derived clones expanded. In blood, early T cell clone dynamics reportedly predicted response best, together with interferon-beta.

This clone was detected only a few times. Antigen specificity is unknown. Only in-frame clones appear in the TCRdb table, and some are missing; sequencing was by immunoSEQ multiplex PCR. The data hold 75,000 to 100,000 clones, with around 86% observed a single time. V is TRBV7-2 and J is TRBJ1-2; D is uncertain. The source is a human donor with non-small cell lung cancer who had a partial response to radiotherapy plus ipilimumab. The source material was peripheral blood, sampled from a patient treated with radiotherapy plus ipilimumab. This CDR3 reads CASSPPGNDRGEGYTF. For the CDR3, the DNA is TGTGCCAGCAGCCCCCCCGGAAATGATCGGGGAGAGGGCTACACCTTC.